The 7 T cell receptor beta chains listed next were all sequenced from one sample in a study of OX40 agonist ivuxolimab in advanced cancers. Produced via immunoSEQ multiplex PCR; TCRdb's table is partial and in-frame only. Found here are 75,000 to 100,000 clones, roughly 84% of them singletons; the top ten hold roughly 2.5%. Specimen: CD4+ or CD8+ T cells sorted from blood, collected in a trial of the OX40 agonist ivuxolimab. These receptors all come from an adult with an advanced solid tumor such as melanoma, head and neck, liver or kidney cancer.

The chain combines TRBV2 with TRBJ2-4; no clear D. V gave up 4 bases and J gave up 5 bases, with 15 bases separating them. CDR3 length: 15 residues. The germline V gene has CDR1 SNHLY and CDR2 FYNNEI. CDR3 amino acids: CASSGAALGQNIQYF. CDR3 bases: TGTGCCAGCAGTGGGGCCGCATTGGGCCAAAACATTCAGTACTTC.

The V and J genes are TRBV30 and TRBJ1-5; TRBD1 aligns across 7 bases. Trimming took 3 bases from V and 5 from J; bases not matched to a gene: 4. Germline V gene lookup returns CDR1 GTSNPN and CDR2 SVGIG (reference sequence). This CDR3 contains 13 residues. The CDR3 loop reads CAWSPDRDQPQHF. CDR3 DNA: TGTGCCTGGAGCCCCGACAGGGATCAGCCCCAGCATTTT.

This clone was observed a handful of times. V gene TRBV30 combines with J gene TRBJ1-1; a possible D gene is TRBD1 (5 bases). CDR1 GTSNPN and CDR2 SVGIG come from the germline V gene (reference sequence). The CDR3 has 13 residues. Trimming left V 0 bases short and J 4 bases short, with 9 bases between. In DNA, the CDR3 is TGTGCCTGGAGTGTATTGGGGGGCACTGAAGCTTTCTTT. Amino acid sequence: CAWSVLGGTEAFF. The full variable domain, rest sourced from reference TRBV30 and TRBJ1-1, is SQTIHQWPATLVQPVGSPLSLECTVEGTSNPNLYWYRQAAGRGLQLLFYSVGIGQISSEVPQNLSASRPQDRQFILSSKKLLLSDSGFYLCAWSVLGGTEAFFGQGTRLTVV.

The CDR3 sequence is CASSYGQYRYNEQFF. Here the CDR3 DNA reads TGCGCCAGCAGCTACGGACAGTACAGGTACAATGAGCAGTTCTTC. The gene calls are TRBV5-1 and TRBJ2-1, with TRBD1 as a possible D gene (6 bases). This CDR3 comprises 15 residues. Germline V gene data show CDR1 as SGHRS and CDR2 as YFSETQ. The V and J ends lost 3 bases and 4 bases respectively, with 14 bases between them.

The rearrangement joins TRBV6-6 to TRBJ2-1; no clear D gene. V gave up 5 bases and J gave up 7 bases, with 15 bases separating them. The CDR3 loop spans 14 amino acids. The germline V gene has CDR1 MNHNY and CDR2 SVGAGI (reference sequence). This chain's CDR3 is CASSAPERRNEQFF. The CDR3 bases are TGTGCCAGCAGTGCACCGGAAAGAAGGAATGAGCAGTTCTTC.

This clone was counted only a few times. The rearrangement links TRBV28 to TRBJ2-6, with D possibly matching TRBD1 (6 bases). From germline, CDR1 is MDHEN and CDR2 SYDVKM. The length of the CDR3 is 16 residues. V shed 5 bases and J shed 3 bases, with 14 bases lying between them. The CDR3, as DNA: TGTGCCAGCAGTCACCAACAGGGACGTGGGGCCAACGTCCTGACTTTC. Translation: CASSHQQGRGANVLTF.

The chain couples TRBV7-9 to TRBJ1-1, with 9 nucleotides matching TRBD1. This CDR3 has 14 residues. V shed 4 bases, J shed 8 bases, and the junction held 8 bases outside the gene matches. Germline V CDR1 and CDR2: SEHNR, FQNEAQ (reference sequence). Here the CDR3 reads CASSSQGAHPEAFF. For the CDR3, the DNA is TGTGCCAGCAGCTCACAGGGGGCGCATCCCGAAGCTTTCTTT.